This TCR beta chain originates from a study of breast tumors, draining lymph nodes, adjacent tissues. Findings of the study overall: The data were judged consistent with most tumor T cells coming from lymph node and expanding in tumor.

Germline CDR1 and CDR2: SQVTM and ANQGSEA. The CDR3 has 13 residues. Note on this clonotype: Its target is unknown.

One entry per CDR3 protein results from TCRdb running MiXCR on the multiplex PCR reads. The data show about 270,000 distinct CDR3 sequences, around 30% seen once. The lymph nodes were axillary draining lymph nodes from breast cancer patients. This clonotype was sampled from a female donor with breast cancer. Some clones in this sample may be carry-over from other donors' samples. J is TRBJ2-1 and V is TRBV29-1; D tentatively reads TRBD1 or TRBD2 (5 bases each). The source material was axillary lymph node tissue. Here the CDR3 DNA reads TGCATCGGGCGATCGGGGCCCTACAATGAGCAGTTCTTC. Protein: CIGRSGPYNEQFF.